One and the same sample provided the 17 T cell receptor beta chains below, sequenced in a study of shared clonotypes between healthy human individuals. TCRdb's copy holds only in-frame clones and misses some; the assay was immunoSEQ multiplex PCR. The table lists some 500,000 clones, about 95% of them singletons, with approximately 0.062% in the top ten. The material sequenced was naive CD4+ T cells sorted from blood. Described subset: CD45RA+ positively selected. Every receptor here comes from a woman in her 30s in good health.

As to this clone: Other nucleotide sequences from this sample produce the same CDR3. The chain is built from TRBV6-5 and TRBJ1-1; D perhaps matches TRBD1 (5 bases). V was pared by 0 bases and J by 2 bases, with 7 bases between. This CDR3 has 14 residues. Germline assignment: CDR1 MNHEY and CDR2 SVGAGI. CDR3 residues: CASSYSQGNTEAFF. CDR3 nucleotide sequence: TGTGCCAGCAGTTACTCTCAGGGTAACACTGAAGCTTTCTTT.

The rearrangement links TRBV29-1 to TRBJ2-6; tentative D call: TRBD2 (7 bases). The V gene lost 7 bases and the J gene lost 0 bases, with 19 bases spanning the gap. Germline V lookup: CDR1 SQVTM, CDR2 ANQGSEA. The CDR3 is made up of 17 amino acids. The CDR3 bases are TGCAGCGCCGGATCGGGGGGACAAGACTCTGGGGCCAACGTCCTGACTTTC. Protein product: CSAGSGGQDSGANVLTF.

This chain uses TRBV19 with TRBJ1-4; 7 bases align to TRBD1. V gave up 1 base and J gave up 8 bases; unmatched junction bases: 7. The CDR3 has 15 residues. Germline CDR1 LNHDA, CDR2 SQIVND (reference sequence). The CDR3 reads CASSIGGTAVEKLFF. CDR3 bases: TGTGCCAGTAGTATAGGGGGGACAGCGGTCGAAAAACTGTTTTTT. The full variable domain, completed using reference TRBV19 and TRBJ1-4, is DGGITQSPKYLFRKEGQNVTLSCEQNLNHDAMYWYRQDPGQGLRLIYYSQIVNDFQKGDIAEGYSVSREKKESFPLTVTSAQKNPTAFYLCASSIGGTAVEKLFFGSGTQLSVL.

The rearrangement joins TRBV9 to TRBJ2-1; 8 nucleotides agree with TRBD2. V gave up 3 bases and J gave up 8 bases; unmatched junction bases: 13. CDR3 length: 16 amino acids. CDR1 is SGDLS, CDR2 YYNGEE, per germline. The CDR3: CASSEKKREMFDEQFF. In DNA, the CDR3 is TGTGCCAGCAGCGAAAAGAAGCGGGAGATGTTCGATGAGCAGTTCTTC.

CDR3 coding DNA: TGCAGCGGGGTCGCGACGACGGGAGAGCAGTACTTC. Its translation: CSGVATTGEQYF. The rearrangement uses TRBV29-1 and TRBJ2-7; a possible D gene is TRBD2 (5 bases). In germline, CDR1 is SQVTM, CDR2 ANQGSEA. Trimming stripped 7 bases from V and 7 bases from J, with 17 bases between. The CDR3 runs to 12 residues.

V gene TRBV28 combines with J gene TRBJ2-3; 7 positions match TRBD2. After removal of 9 bases from V and 3 bases from J, the junction contained 24 bases not matched to a gene. The CDR3 totals 19 residues. The germline CDR1 and CDR2 sequences are MDHEN and SYDVKM. For the CDR3, the DNA is TGTGCCAGATGGGCCTTAAGGGCCTTTAGTGGCGGGAGAACAGATACGCAGTATTTT. Its translation: CARWALRAFSGGRTDTQYF. Together with reference TRBV28 and TRBJ2-3, the CDR3 gives the full variable domain: DVKVTQSSRYLVKRTGEKVFLECVQDMDHENMFWYRQDPGLGLRLIYFSYDVKMKEKGDIPEGYSVSREKKERFSLILESASTNQTSMYLCARWALRAFSGGRTDTQYFGPGTRLTVL.

The chain couples TRBV5-1 to TRBJ1-1, with 8 positions matching TRBD1. This CDR3 is built from 14 residues. Germline V gene data show CDR1 as SGHRS and CDR2 as YFSETQ. V shed 6 bases, J shed 1 base, and the junction held 5 bases outside the gene matches. The CDR3 DNA reads as TGCGCCAGCACGCAGGGGGCGGGGAACACTGAAGCTTTCTTT. Protein product: CASTQGAGNTEAFF.

V gene TRBV6-1 combines with J gene TRBJ1-5; 8 nucleotides match TRBD1. CDR1 and CDR2 (germline): MNHNS, SASEGT. CDR3 size: 17 residues. The junction had 7 bases not matched to a gene; V was cut back by 3 bases and J by 0 bases. CDR3 sequence (DNA): TGTGCCAGCAGTGACGGGACAGGAGGTAATAGCAATCAGCCCCAGCATTTT. Protein sequence: CASSDGTGGNSNQPQHF.

This sequence joins TRBV28 and TRBJ2-6; a possible D gene is TRBD2 (6 bases). Germline V gene lookup returns CDR1 MDHEN and CDR2 SYDVKM. CDR3 length: 17 residues. Between the trimmed V and J ends, which lost 4 bases and 0 bases, there was a span of 13 bases. The CDR3 DNA reads TGTGCCAGCAGTTCATCGGAGGGCCGCTCTGGGGCCAACGTCCTGACTTTC. Its protein product is CASSSSEGRSGANVLTF.

This chain connects TRBV28 to TRBJ2-3, with unresolved D. Trimming cost V 5 bases and J 7 bases, with 13 bases left between them. This CDR3 has 13 residues. Germline CDR1 reads MDHEN; CDR2 reads SYDVKM. The CDR3 sequence is CASSLNKLYTQYF. CDR3 coding DNA: TGTGCCAGCAGTCTAAATAAGCTATATACGCAGTATTTT.

The V gene is TRBV7-7, the J gene TRBJ1-5; no definite D call. V was cut by 3 bases and J by 0 bases, with 9 bases left in between. Per germline, CDR1 SSHAT and CDR2 FNYEAQ (reference sequence). The CDR3 is made up of 15 amino acids. The CDR3 spells CASSFTGYSNQPQHF. The CDR3 DNA reads TGTGCCAGCAGCTTTACCGGGTATAGCAATCAGCCCCAGCATTTT.

The CDR3 nucleotides are TGCAGCGTTGGGGGGAGCGGGACCTACGAGCAGTACTTC. Translating it yields CSVGGSGTYEQYF. The chain employs TRBV29-1 and TRBJ2-7, with 7 bases identical to TRBD2. Germline V gene sequence: CDR1 SQVTM, CDR2 ANQGSEA. This CDR3 has 13 amino acids. Trimming removed 4 bases from V and 2 bases from J; junction bases left unmatched: 5.

This sequence joins TRBV4-1 and TRBJ2-1, with 15 bases that match TRBD2. The CDR3 runs to 16 residues. CDR1 and CDR2 from the germline V gene are MGHRA and YSYEKL. V dropped 0 bases and J dropped 10; count of bases not matched to a gene: 4. The DNA for the CDR3 is TGCGCCAGCAGCCAAGATGGGACTAGCGGGAGGAGGGAGCAGTTCTTC. This sequence encodes CASSQDGTSGRREQFF.

Comments on this clone: The same CDR3 is also encoded by other DNA sequences in this sample. This rearrangement joins TRBV2 to TRBJ1-1; 8 bases line up with TRBD1. Germline-derived CDR1 and CDR2 are SNHLY and FYNNEI. J gave up 1 base and V 6 bases, and 1 base lay outside the gene matches. This CDR3 comprises 13 residues. In DNA, the CDR3 is TGTGCCAGCAGGGGACAGGAGAACACTGAAGCTTTCTTT. Amino acids: CASRGQENTEAFF.

V is TRBV11-2 and J is TRBJ2-2; 7 nucleotides agree with TRBD2. With 7 bases clipped from V and 4 bases from J, the junction kept 12 bases outside the gene matches. CDR1 and CDR2 (germline): SGHAT, FQNNGV. The CDR3 sequence is 16 residues long. CDR3 DNA: TGTGCCAGCAAAACCCTAGCAGGGAGGGGCACCGGGGAGCTGTTTTTT. It codes for CASKTLAGRGTGELFF.

The chain is built from TRBV19 and TRBJ1-2, with D uncertain. CDR3 length: 14 residues. Germline V gives CDR1 LNHDA, CDR2 SQIVND (reference sequence). Deletions cut 11 bases from V and 5 bases from J, with 21 bases between. CDR3 in DNA: TGTGCCTCCCGCGGTCAGGAAGGCGCATATGGCTACACCTTC. It specifies CASRGQEGAYGYTF.

The gene calls are TRBV7-9 and TRBJ1-6; TRBD1 might be the D (5 bases). The CDR3 runs to 16 residues. CDR1 is SEHNR and CDR2 is FQNEAQ in the germline V gene (reference sequence). The germline V and J ends were trimmed by 0 bases and 5 bases, with 11 bases remaining between them. CDR3 bases: TGTGCCAGCAGCTTAGCCTTGGCAGGGAATAATTCACCCCTCCACTTT. This gives the protein CASSLALAGNNSPLHF.